This T cell receptor (beta chain) was found in a study of CD4 and CD8 cells across lung adenocarcinoma regions. The CDR3 runs 14 residues. In its sample, this clonotype was seen a few times. At one end the junction does not follow the germline gene, possibly because of a read error. TCRdb recomputed calls from the PCR reads with MiXCR, one row per CDR3 protein. In the table there are some 14,000 distinct CDR3 sequences, approximately 43% of which are singletons. Donors had localized lung adenocarcinoma, a non-small cell lung cancer. This TCR came from a male donor with lung adenocarcinoma. The CD4 and CD8 labels of this study may be unreliable. The V gene is TRBV12-3 or TRBV12-4, the J gene TRBJ2-2; possibly TRBD1 or TRBD2 for D (5 bases each). Sequencing was performed on CD4+ T cells from the center of a lung tumor. CDR3 sequence (DNA): TGTGCCAGCAGTTTATCGGCAGGGTCCGGGGCGCTGTTTTTT. Translating gives CASSLSAGSGALFF.